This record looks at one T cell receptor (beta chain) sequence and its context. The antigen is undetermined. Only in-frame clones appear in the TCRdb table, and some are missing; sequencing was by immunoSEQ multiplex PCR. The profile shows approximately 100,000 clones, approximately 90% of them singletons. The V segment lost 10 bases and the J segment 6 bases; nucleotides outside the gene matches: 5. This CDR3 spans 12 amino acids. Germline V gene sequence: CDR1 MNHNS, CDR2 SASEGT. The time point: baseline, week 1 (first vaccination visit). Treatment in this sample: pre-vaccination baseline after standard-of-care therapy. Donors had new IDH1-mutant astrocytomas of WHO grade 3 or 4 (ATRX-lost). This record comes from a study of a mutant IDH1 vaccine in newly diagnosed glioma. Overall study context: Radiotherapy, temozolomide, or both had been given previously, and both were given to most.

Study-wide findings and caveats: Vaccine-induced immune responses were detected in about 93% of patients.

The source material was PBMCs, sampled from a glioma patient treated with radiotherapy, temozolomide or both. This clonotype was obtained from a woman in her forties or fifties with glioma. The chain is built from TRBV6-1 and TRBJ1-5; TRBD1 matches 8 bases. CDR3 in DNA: TGTGCCAAAGGACAGGGAAGTCAGCCCCAGCATTTT. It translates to CAKGQGSQPQHF.